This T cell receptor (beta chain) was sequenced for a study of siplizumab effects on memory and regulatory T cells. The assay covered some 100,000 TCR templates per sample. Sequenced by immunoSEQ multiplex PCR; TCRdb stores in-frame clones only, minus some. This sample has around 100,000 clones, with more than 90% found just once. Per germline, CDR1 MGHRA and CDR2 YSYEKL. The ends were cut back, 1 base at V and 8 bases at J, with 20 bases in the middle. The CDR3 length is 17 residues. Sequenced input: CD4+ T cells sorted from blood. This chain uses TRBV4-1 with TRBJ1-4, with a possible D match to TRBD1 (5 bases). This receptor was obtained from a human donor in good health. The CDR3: CASSQGGGLVAREKLFF. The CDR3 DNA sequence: TGCGCCAGCAGCCAAGGTGGGGGTTTGGTAGCTCGGGAAAAACTGTTTTTT.